This TCR beta chain was recorded in a study of T-cell memory formation after mild COVID-19. General observations from the study: Pre-infection memory already had some responding clones, implying cross-reactive memory joined. There was no confirmation that second-wave clones peaking on day 37 were SARS-CoV-2 specific. Among clones contracting day 15 to 85, CD4/CD8 was balanced, whereas later expanders leaned CD4+.

The V gene's germline CDR1 is SGHTA and CDR2 FQGNSA. Between the trimmed V and J ends, which lost 5 bases and 6 bases, there was a span of 11 bases. The CDR3 consists of 12 residues. A remark on this clonotype: Its matching antigen is unknown.

TCRdb reprocessed the 5' RACE reads via MiXCR and lists one record per CDR3 protein. The sample holds under 450,000 distinct CDR3 sequences, 20% to 25% seen once. The chain joins TRBV7-2 to TRBJ2-7; D is unclear. The sequence was collected from a man aged 18 to 35 who had mild COVID-19 (a few samples of this study predate the infection). Cell type and time point are not known. Sample: PBMCs or a T cell subset sorted from them (not recorded which). Written as DNA, the CDR3 is TGTGCCAGCAGCCCCCGAGCTGGCGAGCAGTACTTC. This gives the protein CASSPRAGEQYF.